This is a list of T cell receptor beta chains from one sample in a study of T-cell reconstitution after alpha-beta-depleted transplantation in children. TCRdb itself ran the PCR reads through MiXCR, one entry per CDR3 protein. There are fewer than 550,000 distinct CDR3 sequences in the sample; roughly 16% occur only once, and roughly 29% lies in the top ten. The sample consisted of PBMCs, mostly from graft donor cells, taken 360 days after TCRalphabeta/CD19-depleted stem cell transplant. The source is a boy under two years old who had a stem cell transplant for Wiskott-Aldrich syndrome, so the T cells may come from the graft donor. Both conserved end residues are trimmed from each CDR3. Each record gives: J gene, V gene, CDR3 protein.

TRBJ2-6,TRBV5-5,ASTTGQTWMGT
TRBJ2-3,TRBV20-1,SATPLAGGPSDTQY
TRBJ1-2,TRBV6-1,ASSPIAGASYGYT
TRBJ2-7,TRBV7-2,ASSLALADKRPYEQY
TRBJ2-3,TRBV20-1,SATSGTSGGAPTDTQY
TRBJ2-2,TRBV12-3/TRBV12-4,ASSLIRGPGELF
TRBJ2-7,TRBV12-3/TRBV12-4,ASSLEGQGHYEQY
TRBJ2-5,TRBV7-7,ASSLAPWGEETQY
TRBJ2-5,TRBV12-3/TRBV12-4,ASSLLVAGGQKTQY
TRBJ2-7,TRBV5-1,ASSYWWTSRYEQY
TRBJ1-1,TRBV24-1,ATSDSPGQGVGTEAF
TRBJ2-4,TRBV6-1,ASSEAFLRVAKNIQY
TRBJ2-3,TRBV24-1,ATSVSGSGDTQY
TRBJ2-7,TRBV7-9,ASSPSPTTDYEQY